This T cell receptor (beta chain) was sequenced in a study of T cell changes during pregnancy in multiple sclerosis (dated by TCRdb to between 2017 and 2020). Notes on the research overall: The study examined how the T cell repertoire changed over the course of pregnancy in women with multiple sclerosis.

Ends trimmed: V by 1 base, J by 4 bases; bases unmatched to a gene: 4. Via the germline V gene, CDR1 is LGHNA and CDR2 YSLEER. Including the terminal cysteine and phenylalanine, the CDR3 comprises 16 residues. The DNA shown is the 48-base CDR3, in frame from base 1. Details on this clone: Its antigen remains unidentified. Base qualities are not at hand, and no much larger clone is one base apart.

Receptors were amplified or captured by the immunoSEQ multiplex PCR assay. TCRdb limited this immuneACCESS table to in-frame rearrangements with V and J called. A share of clones is missing; checked studies link under half to unresolved V genes, and the rest is unexplained. This sample comprises tens of thousands of clones, around nine tenths of them detected only once. The biggest ten clones account for around 0.4% of the sample. The sequence is built from TRBV4-3 and TRBJ2-2, and 9 junction bases match TRBD2. This specimen was CD4+ T cells from peripheral blood mononuclear cells, taken before pregnancy. This TCR came from a female donor with multiple sclerosis, enrolled in a pregnancy study. For the CDR3, the sequence is CASSQVLREGTGELFF. The nucleotides are TGCGCCAGCAGCCAAGTTTTGCGGGAGGGCACCGGGGAGCTGTTTTTT.